The clone carrying this T cell receptor (beta chain) was counted a single time. Different DNA sequences within this sample yield the same CDR3. Deep-level assay runs were performed. The authors loaded 150 to 250 ng DNA, approximately 30,000 T cell genomes, into sorted-subset replicate PCRs. The protocol was immunoSEQ multiplex PCR, while the TCRdb copy is restricted to in-frame clones and leaves out a portion. The sample consists of roughly 2 million clones, about 95% of them appearing once. These data come from a study of shared clonotypes between healthy human individuals. Germline lookup yields CDR1 MNHEY and CDR2 SMNVEV (reference sequence). Trimming cost V 3 bases and J 3 bases, with 9 bases left between them. CDR3 size: 13 residues. CD8 cells classed as naive were CD45RO-negative and positively selected for CCR7, excluding terminally differentiated effector memory CD45RA+ cells.

The sequence derives from a man younger than 30 in good health. Specimen: naive CD8+ T cells sorted from blood. This chain links TRBV27 with TRBJ2-7; the D call may be TRBD1 or TRBD2 (5 bases each). The CDR3 region is CASSLRGSYEQYF. The CDR3 DNA reads as TGTGCCAGCAGTTTGAGGGGCAGCTACGAGCAGTACTTC.